The 5 T cell receptor beta chains listed next were all sequenced from one sample in a study of PD-1 blockade in classical Hodgkin lymphoma. In every patient, relapse followed autologous stem cell transplantation, while exposure to brentuximab vedotin differed. Using immunoSEQ multiplex PCR, the repertoire was profiled, and TCRdb retains in-frame clones only, with some absent. The sample lists tens of thousands of clones, under 75% occurring once. The sequencing used peripheral blood mononuclear cells (PBMCs), collected at baseline. These receptors were obtained from a human donor with classical Hodgkin lymphoma.

This clone was found many times. The V gene is TRBV9, the J gene TRBJ2-1; 11 bases align to TRBD2. V was pared by 0 bases and J by 8 bases, with 7 bases of the junction left unmatched. The CDR3 extends over 16 amino acids. Germline V gene lookup returns CDR1 SGDLS and CDR2 YYNGEE. The CDR3 reads CASSVALAGGLDEQFF. CDR3 nucleotides: TGTGCCAGCAGCGTAGCCTTAGCGGGGGGGCTAGATGAGCAGTTCTTC.

The chain recombines TRBV5-1 with TRBJ2-1; a possible D gene is TRBD1 (6 bases). V was trimmed by 4 bases and J by 2 bases, leaving 13 bases between them. This CDR3 spans 15 amino acids. Per germline, CDR1 SGHRS and CDR2 YFSETQ. CDR3 DNA sequence: TGCGCCAGCAGCCGAACAGGGCTGACCTACAATGAGCAGTTCTTC. Its protein product is CASSRTGLTYNEQFF.

This clone was found once. The chain combines TRBV9 with TRBJ2-3, with D uncertain. V was clipped by 4 bases and J by 3 bases, with 6 bases between them. This CDR3 comprises 12 residues. Germline assignment: CDR1 SGDLS and CDR2 YYNGEE. The CDR3 DNA sequence: TGTGCCAGCAGCCTTGGGACAGATACGCAGTATTTT. It specifies CASSLGTDTQYF. The entire variable domain, with the rest obtained from reference TRBV9 and TRBJ2-3, is as follows: DSGVTQTPKHLITATGQRVTLRCSPRSGDLSVYWYQQSLDQGLQFLIQYYNGEERAKGNILERFSAQQFPDLHSELNLSSLELGDSALYFCASSLGTDTQYFGPGTRLTVL.

The chain employs TRBV4-3 and TRBJ2-7; TRBD2 agrees at 7 bases. The CDR3 consists of 15 residues. Germline V gene lookup returns CDR1 LGHNA and CDR2 YSLEER. Unmatched junction bases numbered 6, after V lost 4 bases and J lost 0 bases. The CDR3 DNA reads as TGCGCCAGCAGCCTTAGTCTAGCGGTCTCCTACGAGCAGTACTTC. This sequence encodes CASSLSLAVSYEQYF.

The table lists this clone with a few counts. This chain links TRBV6-1 with TRBJ2-1; D might be TRBD1 (5 bases). Germline lookup yields CDR1 MNHNS and CDR2 SASEGT. Trimming left V 4 bases short and J 0 bases short, with 13 bases between. This CDR3 spans 16 amino acids. CDR3 in amino acids: CASSGMTVSSYNEQFF. CDR3 nucleotides: TGTGCCAGCAGTGGAATGACAGTTAGCTCCTACAATGAGCAGTTCTTC.